This is a list of T cell receptor beta chains from one sample in a study of blood T cell repertoires in COVID-19. Sequenced by immunoSEQ multiplex PCR; TCRdb stores in-frame clones only, minus some. Among roughly 100,000 clones, around 90% were seen once, and the ten largest hold about 4%. Sample: peripheral blood. The receptors stem from a woman in her sixties with acute or convalescent COVID-19. Both conserved end residues are part of each CDR3. Clone size is given for some rows only: seen once, a few or many times, or a class if the clone is expanded.

size	V	CDR3
.	TRBV28	CASSSTRDRAPNEKLFF
.	TRBV13	CASSLTSTLSNNEQFF
once	TRBV10-3	CAISAQKDSPNTEAFF
.	TRBV27	CASSLSNRGNTDTQYF
.	TRBV7-6	CASSPRTGGNEKLFF
.	TRBV24-1	CATSDWRSPNYGYTF
.	TRBV27	CASSARLAGTYNEQFF
.	TRBV28	CASSQQSYEQYF
.	TRBV10-3	CAISDGLNTEAFF
.	TRBV19	CASSMRQGAAYGYTF
.	TRBV5-1	CASSLGSAGNNEQFF
.	TRBV5-6	CASSLVGQDTFGYTF
.	TRBV19	CASKGQGSGTKGYNEQFF
.	TRBV10-1	CASSESGVRTDTQYF
.	TRBV28	CASIAHPSGKNEQFF
.	TRBV29-1	CSVARGRADTQYF
.	TRBV11-2	CASSLGQIYEQYF
.	TRBV2	CASSEGSYSTDTQYF
.	TRBV2	CASKVQGSNEKLFF
.	TRBV15	CATSRDSQGNEKLFF
.	TRBV6-5	CASKKGGSYNSPLHF
.	TRBV28	CASSWGGIQATEAFF
.	TRBV28	CASSLGTSGRAEQFF
.	TRBV27	CASRSGTMETQYF
.	TRBV11-3	CASSLAREGIQYF
once	TRBV12-3/TRBV12-4	CASSTLQGREQFF
.	TRBV11-1	CASSQGQGNTGELFF
.	TRBV28	CASAAGLALEQYF
.	TRBV4-1	CASSSRTGGYTF
.	TRBV7-8	CASSPNRTANYGYTF
.	TRBV7-2	CASSPGILASYEQYF
.	TRBV7-2	CASSLVTGENTEAFF
.	TRBV2	CASRGQNEQFF
.	TRBV11-2	CASSLDQGVGRTEAFF
.	TRBV5-1	CASSVPAGGRETQYF
.	TRBV2	CASSETAVNEKLFF
.	TRBV7-9	CASSSRTRGYEQYF
.	TRBV5-4	CASSLDGGHNEQFF
.	TRBV5-1	CASSLGQGGTNEKLFF
.	TRBV19	CASSRKGDYEQYF
few	TRBV19	CASSIGQGALNYGYTF
.	TRBV15	CATSRDVATGERQPQHF
.	TRBV15	CATSRDVAVGQETQYF
.	TRBV5-4	CASSGSGQGTGELFF
.	TRBV3-1/TRBV3-2	CASSQGAGPPYEQYF
once	TRBV7-3	CASSLTLGQGTDTQYF
few	TRBV28	CASSLGTGVGEQYF
.	TRBV28	CASSLTSYTQYF
.	TRBV5-5	CASSVAGGPTDTQYF
few	TRBV7-6	CASSRGQLISGNTIYF
.	TRBV7-3	CASRKSGGTDTQYF
.	TRBV20-1	CSASGLRGSYEQYF
once	TRBV6-5	CASRAPGTGELFF
.	TRBV3-1/TRBV3-2	CASSHWSGTGGTGELFF
.	TRBV7-9	CASSLGQGAKTF